This T cell receptor beta chain was sequenced during a study of T cell responses to AZD1222 COVID-19 vaccine. On the study more broadly: Second-dose groups at about 4 or about 12 weeks were pooled. Regarding the study as a whole: A rise in Spike-specific TCR breadth and depth followed two AZD1222 doses. Sampling captured repertoires only after the peak T cell response. At 160-218 and 743-854, vaccine-associated CD4 TCRs were dominant, and they spanned spike.

This clone was detected only once. Antigen unknown. Only in-frame clones appear in the TCRdb table, and some are missing; sequencing was by immunoSEQ multiplex PCR. The sample consists of about 150,000 clones, about nine tenths of them appearing once. V lost 0 bases and J 4 bases, leaving 13 bases between the germline ends. CDR1 and CDR2 from the germline V gene are KGHSH and LQKENI. This CDR3 is 16 amino acids long. Material: peripheral blood, obtained on day 0 of AZD1222 vaccination. This chain uses TRBV18 with TRBJ1-3; TRBD1 is a possible D gene (5 bases). This sequence was found in an adult in good health. The CDR3 is CASSPPTATLGNTIYF. The DNA of the CDR3 is TGTGCCAGCTCACCACCGACAGCCACTCTCGGAAACACCATATATTTT.